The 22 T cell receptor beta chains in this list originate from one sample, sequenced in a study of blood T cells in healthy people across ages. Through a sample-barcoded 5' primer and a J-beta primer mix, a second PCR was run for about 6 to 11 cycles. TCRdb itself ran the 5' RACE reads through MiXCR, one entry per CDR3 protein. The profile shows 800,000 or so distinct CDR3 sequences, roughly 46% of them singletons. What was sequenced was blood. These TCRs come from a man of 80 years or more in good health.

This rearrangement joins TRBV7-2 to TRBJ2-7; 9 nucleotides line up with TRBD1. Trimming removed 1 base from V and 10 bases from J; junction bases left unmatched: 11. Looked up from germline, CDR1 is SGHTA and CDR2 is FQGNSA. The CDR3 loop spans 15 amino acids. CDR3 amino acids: CASSLGKGTGRSQYF. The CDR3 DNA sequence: TGTGCCAGCAGCTTAGGTAAAGGGACAGGGAGATCACAGTACTTC.

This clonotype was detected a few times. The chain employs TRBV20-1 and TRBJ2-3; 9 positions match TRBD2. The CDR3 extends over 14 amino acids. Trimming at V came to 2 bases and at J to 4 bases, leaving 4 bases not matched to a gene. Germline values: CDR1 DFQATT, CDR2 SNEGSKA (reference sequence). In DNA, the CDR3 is TGCAGTGCTAGACCTCTAGCGGGACCAGATACGCAGTATTTT. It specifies CSARPLAGPDTQYF.

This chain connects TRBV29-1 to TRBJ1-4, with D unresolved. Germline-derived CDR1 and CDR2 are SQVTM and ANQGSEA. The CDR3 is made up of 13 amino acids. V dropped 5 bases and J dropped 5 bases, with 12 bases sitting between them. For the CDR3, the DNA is TGCAGCGTTCTTGCCCTCGAAAATGAAAAACTGTTTTTT. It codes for CSVLALENEKLFF. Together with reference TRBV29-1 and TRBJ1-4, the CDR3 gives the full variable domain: SAVISQKPSRDICQRGTSLTIQCQVDSQVTMMFWYRQQPGQSLTLIATANQGSEATYESGFVIDKFPISRPNLTFSTLTVSNMSPEDSSIYLCSVLALENEKLFFGSGTQLSVL.

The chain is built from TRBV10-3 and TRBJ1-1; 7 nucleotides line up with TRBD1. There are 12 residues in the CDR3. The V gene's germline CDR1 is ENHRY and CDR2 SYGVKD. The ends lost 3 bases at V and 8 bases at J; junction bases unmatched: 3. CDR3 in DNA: TGTGCCATCAGTGACCCGACAGGGGAAGCTTTCTTT. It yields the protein CAISDPTGEAFF.

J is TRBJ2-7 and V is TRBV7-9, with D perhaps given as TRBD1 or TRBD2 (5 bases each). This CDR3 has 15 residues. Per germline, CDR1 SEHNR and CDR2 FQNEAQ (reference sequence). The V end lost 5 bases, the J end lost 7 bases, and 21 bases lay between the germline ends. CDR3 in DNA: TGTGCCAGCAGCCCAGCTGTAGGTCGGGGCAATGAGCAGTACTTC. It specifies CASSPAVGRGNEQYF.

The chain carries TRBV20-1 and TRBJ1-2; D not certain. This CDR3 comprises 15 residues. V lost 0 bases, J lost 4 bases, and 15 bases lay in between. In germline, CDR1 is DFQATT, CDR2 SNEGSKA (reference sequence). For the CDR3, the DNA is TGCAGTGCTAGAGATCTTGGGGATGCGAGCTATGGCTACACCTTC. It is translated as CSARDLGDASYGYTF.

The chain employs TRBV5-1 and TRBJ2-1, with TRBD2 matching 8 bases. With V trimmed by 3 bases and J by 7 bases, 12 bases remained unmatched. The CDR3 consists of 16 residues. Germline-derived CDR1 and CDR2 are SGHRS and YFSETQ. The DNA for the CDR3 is TGCGCCAGCAGCTGGGTAGCGGGACTAGGTGGGAATGAGCAGTTCTTC. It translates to CASSWVAGLGGNEQFF.

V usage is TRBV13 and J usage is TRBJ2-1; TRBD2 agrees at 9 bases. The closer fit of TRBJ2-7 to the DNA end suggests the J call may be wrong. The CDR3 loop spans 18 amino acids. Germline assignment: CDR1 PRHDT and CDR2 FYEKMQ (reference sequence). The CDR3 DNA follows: TGTGCCAGCAGCGGATCTCTAGCGGGATCCCTCTCCTACAATGAGCAGTACTTC. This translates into CASSGSLAGSLSYNEQYF.

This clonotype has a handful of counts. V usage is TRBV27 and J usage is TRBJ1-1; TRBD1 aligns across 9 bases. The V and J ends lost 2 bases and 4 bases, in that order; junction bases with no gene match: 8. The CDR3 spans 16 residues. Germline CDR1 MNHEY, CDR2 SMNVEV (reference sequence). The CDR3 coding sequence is TGTGCCAGCAGTTTACATGGACAGGGGTTGGTCACTGAAGCTTTCTTT. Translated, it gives CASSLHGQGLVTEAFF.

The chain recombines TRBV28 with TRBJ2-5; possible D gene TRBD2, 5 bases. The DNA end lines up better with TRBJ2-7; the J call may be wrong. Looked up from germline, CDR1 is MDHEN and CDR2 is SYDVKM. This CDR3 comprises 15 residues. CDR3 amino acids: CASSSVVRGAGEQYF. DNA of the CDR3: TGTGCCAGCAGTTCCGTAGTTCGGGGTGCCGGCGAGCAGTACTTC.

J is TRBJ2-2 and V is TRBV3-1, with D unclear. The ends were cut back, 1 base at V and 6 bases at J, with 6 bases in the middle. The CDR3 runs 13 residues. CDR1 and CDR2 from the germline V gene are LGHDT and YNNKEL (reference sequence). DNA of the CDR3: TGTGCCAGCAGCCAAGTGGCCCCCGGGGAGCTGTTTTTT. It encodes CASSQVAPGELFF.

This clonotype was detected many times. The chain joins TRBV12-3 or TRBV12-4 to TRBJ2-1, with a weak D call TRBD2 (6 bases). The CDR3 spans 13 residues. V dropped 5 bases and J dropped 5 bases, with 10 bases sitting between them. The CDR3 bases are TGTGCCAGCAGTCGTAGCGGCCACAATGAGCAGTTCTTC. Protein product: CASSRSGHNEQFF.

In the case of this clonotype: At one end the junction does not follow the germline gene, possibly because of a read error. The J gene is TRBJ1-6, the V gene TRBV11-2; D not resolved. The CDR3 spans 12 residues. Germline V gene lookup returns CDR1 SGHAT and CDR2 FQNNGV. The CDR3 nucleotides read TGTGCCGGCAGCCGAGGGAATTCACCCCTCCACTTT. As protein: CAGSRGNSPLHF.

The DNA of the CDR3 is TGTGCCAGCAGCGTAGCCCCTAGGCCCACAGATACGCAGTATTTT. This translates into CASSVAPRPTDTQYF. This chain links TRBV9 with TRBJ2-3; D gene unclear. Germline V gene lookup returns CDR1 SGDLS and CDR2 YYNGEE. The V end lost 0 bases, the J end lost 2 bases, and 10 bases lay between the germline ends. This CDR3 has 15 residues.

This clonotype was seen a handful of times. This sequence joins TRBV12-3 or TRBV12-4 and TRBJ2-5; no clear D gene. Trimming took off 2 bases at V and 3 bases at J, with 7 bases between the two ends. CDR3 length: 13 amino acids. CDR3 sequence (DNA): TGTGCCAGCAGTTTAAACGGAGAAGAGACCCAGTACTTC. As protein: CASSLNGEETQYF.

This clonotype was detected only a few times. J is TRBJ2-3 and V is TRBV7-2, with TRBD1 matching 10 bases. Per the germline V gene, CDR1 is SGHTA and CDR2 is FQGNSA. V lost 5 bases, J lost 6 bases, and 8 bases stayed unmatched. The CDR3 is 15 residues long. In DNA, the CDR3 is TGTGCCAGCAGCGCCGACAGGGGGCCTGTGGATACGCAGTATTTT. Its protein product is CASSADRGPVDTQYF. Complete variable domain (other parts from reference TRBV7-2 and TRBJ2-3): GAGVSQSPSNKVTEKGKDVELRCDPISGHTALYWYRQSLGQGLEFLIYFQGNSAPDKSGLPSDRFSAERTGGSVSTLTIQRTQQEDSAVYLCASSADRGPVDTQYFGPGTRLTVL.

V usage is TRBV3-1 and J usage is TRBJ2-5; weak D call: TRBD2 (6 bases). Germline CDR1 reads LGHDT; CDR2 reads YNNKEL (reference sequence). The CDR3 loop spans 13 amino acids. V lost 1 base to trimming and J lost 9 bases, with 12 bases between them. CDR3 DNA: TGTGCCAGCAGCCAAGGGGTCGGGAGACCCCAGTACTTC. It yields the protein CASSQGVGRPQYF.

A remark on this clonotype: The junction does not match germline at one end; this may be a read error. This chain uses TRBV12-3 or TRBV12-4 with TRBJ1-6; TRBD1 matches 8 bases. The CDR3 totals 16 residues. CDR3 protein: CTSSHTRTGTIQALHF. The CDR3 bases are TGTACCAGCAGTCACACTAGGACAGGGACAATTCAGGCCCTCCACTTT.

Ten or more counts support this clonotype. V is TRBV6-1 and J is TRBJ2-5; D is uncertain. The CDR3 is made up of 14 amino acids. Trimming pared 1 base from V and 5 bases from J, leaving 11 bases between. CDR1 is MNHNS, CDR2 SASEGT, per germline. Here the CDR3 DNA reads TGTGCCAGCAGTGAAGTAGCTGGGTTGGAGACCCAGTACTTC. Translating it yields CASSEVAGLETQYF.

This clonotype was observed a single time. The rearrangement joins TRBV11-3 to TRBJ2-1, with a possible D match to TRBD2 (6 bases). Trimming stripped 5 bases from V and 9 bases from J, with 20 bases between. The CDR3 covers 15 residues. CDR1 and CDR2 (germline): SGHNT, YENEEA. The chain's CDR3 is CASSTSGSSLGEQFF. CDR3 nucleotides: TGTGCCAGCAGCACGAGCGGGTCCTCCTTGGGTGAGCAGTTCTTC.

CDR3 residues: CASSQKEDRLGFF. The CDR3 nucleotides read TGTGCCAGCTCACAGAAAGAAGACCGATTGGGGTTCTTC. The rearrangement uses TRBV18 and TRBJ2-1; D is undetermined. The CDR3 consists of 13 residues. Trimming took 4 bases from V and 15 from J, leaving 19 bases between them. CDR1 KGHSH and CDR2 LQKENI come from the germline V gene.

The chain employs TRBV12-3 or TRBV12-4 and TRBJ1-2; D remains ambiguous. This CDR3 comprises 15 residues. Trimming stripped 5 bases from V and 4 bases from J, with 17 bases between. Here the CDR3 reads CASSGSVGSPYGYTF. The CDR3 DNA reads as TGTGCCAGCAGTGGGTCCGTAGGGAGCCCCTATGGCTACACCTTC.